What follows are 24 T cell receptor beta chains derived from one specimen sequenced in a study of blood T cells in healthy people across ages. Sample-barcoded 5' priming and a J-beta primer mix drove a second PCR of about 7 to 12 cycles. Each CDR3 protein is one row after TCRdb ran MiXCR on the 5' RACE reads. Among nearly 800,000 distinct CDR3 sequences listed, approximately 25% were seen once. These data are also associated with another study on T cells of mothers and their children.

The sample consisted of blood. The source is a boy younger than 18 in good health.

The gene calls are TRBV7-2 and TRBJ2-1; 11 positions agree with TRBD2. V lost 5 bases and J lost 7; bases outside the gene matches: 7. CDR1 is SGHTA, CDR2 FQGNSA, per germline. The CDR3 length is 15 residues. CDR3 loop: CASSPLAGGPNEQFF. The CDR3 bases are TGTGCCAGCAGCCCCCTAGCGGGAGGACCTAATGAGCAGTTCTTC.

This sequence joins TRBV7-9 and TRBJ2-1; 9 bases are a match to TRBD1. Looked up from germline, CDR1 is SEHNR and CDR2 is FQNEAQ (reference sequence). The CDR3 totals 16 residues. J lost 5 bases, V lost 5 bases, and 10 bases had no gene match. CDR3 nucleotides: TGTGCCAGCAGCACCTACCCGGGACAGGGAAACAATGAGCAGTTCTTC. Amino acid sequence: CASSTYPGQGNNEQFF.

V gene TRBV2 combines with J gene TRBJ2-5; possible D gene TRBD2, 6 bases. CDR3 length equals 15 residues. The germline gives CDR1 SNHLY, CDR2 FYNNEI. V was pared by 1 base and J by 5 bases, with 14 bases between. Here the CDR3 DNA reads TGTGCCAGCAGTGAAGGCGTGGGACTGGGGGAGACCCAGTACTTC. Amino acid sequence: CASSEGVGLGETQYF.

This clonotype was seen a few times. The genes are TRBV7-9 and TRBJ1-1; 10 bases match TRBD1. The germline CDR1 and CDR2 sequences are SEHNR and FQNEAQ (reference sequence). J was trimmed by 5 bases and V by 5 bases; bases with no gene match: 14. This CDR3 has 17 residues. Here the CDR3 reads CASSPHRDRGGRTEAFF. CDR3 coding DNA: TGTGCCAGCAGCCCCCATCGGGACAGGGGAGGTCGAACTGAAGCTTTCTTT.

The chain has TRBV10-3 and TRBJ1-2; possible D gene TRBD1, 6 bases. Germline V CDR1 and CDR2: ENHRY, SYGVKD. The CDR3 has 12 amino acids. Trimming stripped 8 bases from V and 3 bases from J, with 10 bases between. The CDR3 is CAIAPGDYGYTF. CDR3 sequence (DNA): TGTGCCATCGCCCCAGGGGACTATGGCTACACCTTC.

The chain is built from TRBV4-3 and TRBJ2-1; D is tentatively TRBD1 or TRBD2 (5 bases each). The germline V gene has CDR1 LGHNA and CDR2 YSLEER. The CDR3 totals 17 residues. V was trimmed by 0 bases and J by 5 bases, leaving 17 bases between them. The CDR3 spells CASSQDRGLLGNNEQFF. CDR3 DNA: TGCGCCAGCAGCCAAGATCGGGGCCTATTGGGGAACAATGAGCAGTTCTTC.

A few counts support this clonotype. This chain's CDR3 is CASSQDMAVNSPLHF. The CDR3 coding sequence is TGCGCCAGCAGCCAAGATATGGCAGTGAATTCACCCCTCCACTTT. J is TRBJ1-6 and V is TRBV4-3, with no clear D. The CDR3 consists of 15 residues. Trimming shortened V by 0 bases and J by 7 bases, and 10 bases separated the two germline ends. From germline, CDR1 is LGHNA and CDR2 YSLEER.

This rearrangement joins TRBV9 to TRBJ2-6; 9 nucleotides agree with TRBD1. V shed 6 bases, J shed 2 bases, and the junction held 9 bases outside the gene matches. The CDR3 contains 17 residues. Germline loops: CDR1 SGDLS, CDR2 YYNGEE. The CDR3 loop reads CASNRGRGSTGANVLTF. For the CDR3, the DNA is TGTGCCAGCAACAGGGGGCGCGGGAGTACTGGGGCCAACGTCCTGACTTTC.

This clonotype was counted ten times or more. The rearrangement joins TRBV28 to TRBJ2-1; D possibly corresponds to TRBD2 (6 bases). Looked up from germline, CDR1 is MDHEN and CDR2 is SYDVKM. V was clipped by 3 bases and J by 5 bases, with 8 bases between them. The CDR3 has 13 amino acids. The CDR3 loop is CASSFGGNNEQFF. DNA for the CDR3: TGTGCCAGCAGTTTCGGGGGAAACAATGAGCAGTTCTTC.

This clonotype came up a few times. The chain uses TRBV10-3 and TRBJ1-5; 11 bases agree with TRBD1. CDR1 is ENHRY, CDR2 SYGVKD, per germline. The V and J ends lost 10 bases and 3 bases, in that order; junction bases with no gene match: 5. CDR3 length: 14 amino acids. CDR3 protein: CASGQGAPNQPQHF. As DNA, the CDR3 is TGTGCCAGCGGACAGGGGGCCCCCAATCAGCCCCAGCATTTT.

This clonotype turned up a few times. The CDR3 reads CASSVGFFDGNEKLFF. DNA of the CDR3: TGTGCCAGCAGCGTAGGGTTCTTCGACGGAAATGAAAAACTGTTTTTT. J is TRBJ1-4 and V is TRBV9; D uncertain. The CDR3 covers 16 residues. Germline CDR1 reads SGDLS; CDR2 reads YYNGEE. Trimming took 0 bases from V and 5 from J, leaving 14 bases between them. Looking up the rest from reference TRBV9 and TRBJ1-4 gives the full variable domain: DSGVTQTPKHLITATGQRVTLRCSPRSGDLSVYWYQQSLDQGLQFLIQYYNGEERAKGNILERFSAQQFPDLHSELNLSSLELGDSALYFCASSVGFFDGNEKLFFGSGTQLSVL.

V and J are TRBV4-2 and TRBJ2-3, with a possible D match to TRBD2 (5 bases). CDR3 length: 17 amino acids. Germline assignment: CDR1 LGHNA and CDR2 YNFKEQ. Trimming took off 0 bases at V and 0 bases at J, with 13 bases between the two ends. CDR3 region: CASSQDPDYSSTDTQYF. In nucleotides, the CDR3 is TGTGCCAGCAGCCAAGATCCCGACTATTCTAGCACAGATACGCAGTATTTT.

CDR3 in DNA: TGTGCCAGCAGTTCTGGGGGACCCCGGAACACCGGGGAGCTGTTTTTT. It specifies CASSSGGPRNTGELFF. J is TRBJ2-2 and V is TRBV27, with D perhaps being TRBD1 or TRBD2 (5 bases each). The CDR3 is made up of 16 amino acids. The germline V gene has CDR1 MNHEY and CDR2 SMNVEV (reference sequence). V was clipped by 4 bases and J by 1 base, with 13 bases between them.

There are a few counts of this clonotype. The V and J genes are TRBV28 and TRBJ1-1, with 7 bases that match TRBD1. Trimming took 5 bases from V and 9 from J; bases not matched to a gene: 9. The CDR3 is 13 amino acids. CDR1 and CDR2 from the germline V gene are MDHEN and SYDVKM. The CDR3: CASSPYSGQKAFF. The CDR3 DNA reads TGTGCCAGCAGTCCCTACTCGGGACAGAAAGCTTTCTTT.

The chain employs TRBV29-1 and TRBJ1-1; 8 nucleotides match TRBD1. V shed 6 bases, J shed 1 base, and the junction held 4 bases outside the gene matches. CDR3 length: 13 residues. CDR1 is SQVTM and CDR2 is ANQGSEA in the germline V gene. CDR3 sequence: CSVNTGGNTEAFF. CDR3 DNA sequence: TGCAGCGTGAACACAGGGGGGAACACTGAAGCTTTCTTT. The full variable domain, in which reference TRBV29-1 and TRBJ1-1 provide the parts outside the CDR3, is SAVISQKPSRDICQRGTSLTIQCQVDSQVTMMFWYRQQPGQSLTLIATANQGSEATYESGFVIDKFPISRPNLTFSTLTVSNMSPEDSSIYLCSVNTGGNTEAFFGQGTRLTVV.

The genes are TRBV2 and TRBJ1-2; 7 bases match TRBD1. The germline V gene encodes CDR1 SNHLY and CDR2 FYNNEI. The V gene end was trimmed by 1 base and the J gene end by 4 bases; junction bases not matched to a gene: 3. The CDR3 contains 14 residues. The CDR3 region has the DNA TGTGCCAGCAGTGAAGTACAGGGGCCCTATGGCTACACCTTC. Residues: CASSEVQGPYGYTF.

The V call is TRBV19, the J call TRBJ2-7, with D perhaps being TRBD1 or TRBD2 (5 bases each). Germline CDR1 and CDR2: LNHDA and SQIVND (reference sequence). Trimming shortened V by 0 bases and J by 0 bases, and 15 bases separated the two germline ends. This CDR3 has 17 residues. The CDR3 nucleotides read TGTGCCAGTAGTATAGATGTCCGGGGACCGAGCTCCTACGAGCAGTACTTC. Amino acids: CASSIDVRGPSSYEQYF.

This clonotype showed up just a few times. V usage is TRBV7-2 and J usage is TRBJ2-5; no firm D call. The J call may be wrong; the DNA end is better matched by TRBJ2-7. Germline-derived CDR1 and CDR2 are SGHTA and FQGNSA. The CDR3 length is 14 residues. Here the CDR3 reads CASRVGRQSYEQYF. The CDR3 nucleotides read TGTGCCAGCAGAGTAGGGCGTCAGTCCTACGAGCAGTACTTC.

The sample holds one count of this clonotype. The rearrangement joins TRBV7-2 to TRBJ2-3; 7 bases map to TRBD1. J gave up 4 bases and V 1 base, and 2 bases lay outside the gene matches. Germline V gene data show CDR1 as SGHTA and CDR2 as FQGNSA. The CDR3 covers 14 residues. Written as DNA, the CDR3 is TGTGCCAGCAGCTTAGTAGACAGGGCAGATACGCAGTATTTT. The encoded protein is CASSLVDRADTQYF. Variable domain in full (rest from reference TRBV7-2 and TRBJ2-3): GAGVSQSPSNKVTEKGKDVELRCDPISGHTALYWYRQSLGQGLEFLIYFQGNSAPDKSGLPSDRFSAERTGGSVSTLTIQRTQQEDSAVYLCASSLVDRADTQYFGPGTRLTVL.

The chain recombines TRBV20-1 with TRBJ2-2, with 7 bases matching TRBD1. CDR3 length: 17 residues. The junction had 12 bases not matched to a gene; V was cut back by 0 bases and J by 5 bases. CDR1 and CDR2 (germline): DFQATT, SNEGSKA (reference sequence). In DNA, the CDR3 is TGCAGTGCTAGAGATGCTGGGCGGACAGGCGCAACCGGGGAGCTGTTTTTT. Its protein product is CSARDAGRTGATGELFF.

This rearrangement joins TRBV19 to TRBJ1-1, with TRBD1 matching 8 bases. V gave up 5 bases and J gave up 1 base; unmatched junction bases: 3. Germline assignment: CDR1 LNHDA and CDR2 SQIVND (reference sequence). The CDR3 consists of 14 residues. CDR3 nucleotides: TGTGCCAGTAGTTGGACAGGGCCGAACACTGAAGCTTTCTTT. Translation gives CASSWTGPNTEAFF.

This clonotype was recorded at least ten times. The chain joins TRBV24-1 to TRBJ2-2; no clear D. V lost 4 bases and J 4 bases, leaving 9 bases between the germline ends. This CDR3 region has 14 residues. Germline V CDR1 and CDR2: KGHDR, SFDVKD. CDR3 protein: CATSDPISTGELFF. The CDR3 DNA sequence: TGTGCCACCAGTGACCCTATAAGCACCGGGGAGCTGTTTTTT.

This clonotype has a handful of counts. The J gene is TRBJ1-2, the V gene TRBV5-6; TRBD1 matches 9 bases. The CDR3 has 15 residues. Looked up from germline, CDR1 is SGHDT and CDR2 is YYEEEE. The J segment lost 3 bases and the V segment lost 4 bases, leaving 7 bases of the junction unmatched. The CDR3 here is CASSPAGQGHYGYTF. The CDR3 nucleotides read TGTGCCAGCAGCCCGGCGGGACAGGGTCACTATGGCTACACCTTC.

There are a few counts of this clonotype. The J gene is TRBJ2-7, the V gene TRBV4-1; tentatively, D is TRBD1 (6 bases). This CDR3 has 15 amino acids. V lost 4 bases to trimming and J lost 3 bases, with 16 bases between them. The germline gives CDR1 MGHRA, CDR2 YSYEKL. CDR3 in DNA: TGCGCCAGCAGCCCTCTCCCGGGACACTACTACGAGCAGTACTTC. It encodes CASSPLPGHYYEQYF.